Detailed here is one T cell receptor beta chain. This CDR3 is 14 amino acids long. CDR1 is SQVTM, CDR2 ANQGSEA, per germline. V was pared by 6 bases and J by 2 bases, with 10 bases of the junction left unmatched. This entry comes from a study of OX40 agonist ivuxolimab in advanced cancers. Produced via immunoSEQ multiplex PCR; TCRdb's table is partial and in-frame only. The data contain tens of thousands of clones, approximately 83% of them seen just once; the ten biggest clones take up approximately 3.3%. The chain carries TRBV29-1 and TRBJ2-7; 7 bases align to TRBD1. The input for sequencing was CD4+ or CD8+ T cells sorted from blood, taken in a trial of the OX40 agonist ivuxolimab. This clonotype was sampled from an adult with an advanced solid tumor such as melanoma, head and neck, liver or kidney cancer. The CDR3 here is CSVQRPTGPYEQYF. CDR3 nucleotide sequence: TGCAGCGTCCAGCGACCGACAGGGCCCTACGAGCAGTACTTC.